Listed here are 25 T cell receptor beta chains from one sample, sequenced in a study of blood T cell repertoires in COVID-19. Only in-frame clones appear in the TCRdb table, and some are missing; sequencing was by immunoSEQ multiplex PCR. The sample has 150,000 to 250,000 clones, approximately 84% seen once; the top ten hold 7% to 9%. Sequences were obtained from PBMCs or T cells enriched from blood (not recorded which). Every receptor here comes from a man aged 40-49 years who had recovered from COVID-19.

The chain has TRBV5-4 and TRBJ2-2; 8 nucleotides line up with TRBD1. J gave up 4 bases and V 1 base, and 9 bases lay outside the gene matches. Germline assignment: CDR1 SGHNT and CDR2 YYREEE (reference sequence). CDR3 length equals 17 residues. The CDR3 DNA sequence: TGTGCCAGCAGCTTGAGGCAGGGGGCGCGGGTCACCGGGGAGCTGTTTTTT. As protein: CASSLRQGARVTGELFF.

The chain uses TRBV6-5 and TRBJ1-1, with D possibly TRBD1 on 5 matching bases. V lost 2 bases to trimming and J lost 4 bases, with 17 bases between them. The CDR3 consists of 16 residues. In germline, CDR1 is MNHEY, CDR2 SVGAGI. CDR3 sequence reads: CASSYPAGRGSTEAFF. Written as DNA, the CDR3 is TGTGCCAGCAGTTACCCAGCAGGCCGGGGGAGCACTGAAGCTTTCTTT.

The chain carries TRBV11-1 and TRBJ2-7; D is perhaps TRBD1 (6 bases). The CDR3 is 14 residues long. Trimming shortened V by 5 bases and J by 2 bases, and 13 bases separated the two germline ends. Germline loops: CDR1 SGHAT, CDR2 FQDESV (reference sequence). CDR3 in amino acids: CASSTGTFTYEQYF. The CDR3 DNA is TGTGCCAGCAGCACCGGGACATTTACCTACGAGCAGTACTTC.

This chain's CDR3 is CASSQSGRSSGNTIYF. Written as DNA, the CDR3 is TGTGCCAGCAGCCAAAGCGGACGGAGCTCTGGAAACACCATATATTTT. The J gene is TRBJ1-3, the V gene TRBV4-2; no definite D call. Germline CDR1 LGHNA, CDR2 YNFKEQ. The CDR3 is 16 residues long. The ends were cut back, 2 bases at V and 0 bases at J, with 11 bases in the middle.

The V gene is TRBV19, the J gene TRBJ1-2; TRBD1 is a possible D gene (5 bases). Germline lookup yields CDR1 LNHDA and CDR2 SQIVND (reference sequence). The CDR3 covers 14 residues. The V and J ends lost 9 bases and 4 bases respectively, with 18 bases between them. This CDR3 is CASTDSSRTYGYTF. The CDR3 DNA follows: TGTGCCAGCACAGACAGCTCTAGGACCTATGGCTACACCTTC.

The gene calls are TRBV28 and TRBJ2-3; 11 positions agree with TRBD2. With 4 bases clipped from V and 3 bases from J, the junction kept 15 bases outside the gene matches. The CDR3 has 19 amino acids. Per germline, CDR1 MDHEN and CDR2 SYDVKM. The DNA for the CDR3 is TGTGCCAGCAGTTCAATGGGGGCGACTAGCGGGGAGGTAACAGATACGCAGTATTTT. Translation gives CASSSMGATSGEVTDTQYF.

This clone was counted between two and nine times. The chain carries TRBV28 and TRBJ1-1; D is unclear. The CDR3 extends over 15 amino acids. V dropped 7 bases and J dropped 1 base, with 16 bases sitting between them. Germline CDR1 and CDR2: MDHEN and SYDVKM. This CDR3 is CASKDQAIGNTEAFF. CDR3 nucleotides: TGTGCCAGCAAAGACCAGGCTATTGGGAACACTGAAGCTTTCTTT. The full variable domain, completed using reference TRBV28 and TRBJ1-1, is DVKVTQSSRYLVKRTGEKVFLECVQDMDHENMFWYRQDPGLGLRLIYFSYDVKMKEKGDIPEGYSVSREKKERFSLILESASTNQTSMYLCASKDQAIGNTEAFFGQGTRLTVV.

The CDR3 sequence: CASSTNQGLAGYTF. CDR3 nucleotide sequence: TGTGCCAGTAGTACAAACCAGGGACTGGCCGGCTACACCTTC. J is TRBJ1-2 and V is TRBV19; perhaps TRBD1 as D (5 bases). The germline V and J ends were trimmed by 4 bases and 8 bases, with 17 bases remaining between them. The CDR3 is 14 residues long. Germline V gives CDR1 LNHDA, CDR2 SQIVND (reference sequence).

The chain carries TRBV29-1 and TRBJ1-1; D remains ambiguous. This CDR3 has 11 amino acids. CDR1 and CDR2 (germline): SQVTM, ANQGSEA. The ends were cut back, 5 bases at V and 0 bases at J, with 4 bases in the middle. The CDR3 loop is CSVTLNTEAFF. CDR3 nucleotides: TGCAGCGTTACTCTGAACACTGAAGCTTTCTTT.

CDR3 sequence reads: CASRSGGSGANVLTF. CDR3 DNA: TGTGCCAGCCGTTCGGGGGGCTCTGGGGCCAACGTCCTGACTTTC. The chain employs TRBV6-2 or TRBV6-3 and TRBJ2-6, with 7 bases aligning to TRBD2. V lost 8 bases, J lost 0 bases, and 4 bases stayed unmatched. Germline lookup yields CDR1 MNHEY and CDR2 SVGEGT. The CDR3 runs to 15 residues.

The V call is TRBV11-1, the J call TRBJ1-1; TRBD1 aligns across 8 bases. V was pared by 6 bases and J by 6 bases, with 9 bases of the junction left unmatched. CDR1 is SGHAT, CDR2 FQDESV, per germline (reference sequence). The CDR3 covers 14 residues. The CDR3 region is CASRVTGEVAEAFF. CDR3 bases: TGTGCCAGCAGAGTGACAGGGGAGGTGGCTGAAGCTTTCTTT. The complete variable domain, with remaining parts taken from reference TRBV11-1 and TRBJ1-1, reads EAEVAQSPRYKITEKSQAVAFWCDPISGHATLYWYRQILGQGPELLVQFQDESVVDDSQLPKDRFSAERLKGVDSTLKIQPAELGDSAMYLCASRVTGEVAEAFFGQGTRLTVV.

This CDR3 is CASRHSSGGVYEQYF. CDR3 in DNA: TGTGCCAGCAGACACTCTAGCGGGGGGGTCTACGAGCAGTACTTC. V gene TRBV3-1 (or the pseudogene TRBV3-2) combines with J gene TRBJ2-7; 12 bases map to TRBD2. The germline gives CDR1 LGHDT, CDR2 YNNKEL (reference sequence). With V trimmed by 6 bases and J by 3 bases, 6 bases remained unmatched. This CDR3 is 15 amino acids long.

The genes are TRBV4-2 and TRBJ1-2; D remains ambiguous. The germline V gene encodes CDR1 LGHNA and CDR2 YNFKEQ. The CDR3 extends over 16 amino acids. Trimming pared 0 bases from V and 6 bases from J, leaving 17 bases between. The CDR3: CASSQERAGVGNGYTF. DNA of the CDR3: TGTGCCAGCAGCCAAGAGCGGGCCGGGGTAGGGAATGGCTACACCTTC.

V gene TRBV5-1 combines with J gene TRBJ1-4; no reliable D call. CDR1 SGHRS and CDR2 YFSETQ come from the germline V gene. CDR3 length equals 15 residues. Trimming shortened V by 0 bases and J by 5 bases, and 11 bases separated the two germline ends. CDR3 in DNA: TGCGCCAGCAGCTTGGCCGGGGATAAGAATGAAAAACTGTTTTTT. It translates to CASSLAGDKNEKLFF. Full variable domain (remainder filled in from reference TRBV5-1 and TRBJ1-4): KAGVTQTPRYLIKTRGQQVTLSCSPISGHRSVSWYQQTPGQGLQFLFEYFSETQRNKGNFPGRFSGRQFSNSRSEMNVSTLELGDSALYLCASSLAGDKNEKLFFGSGTQLSVL.

The chain employs TRBV5-6 and TRBJ1-6; 9 positions agree with TRBD1. This CDR3 comprises 16 residues. The V gene end was trimmed by 4 bases and the J gene end by 7 bases; junction bases not matched to a gene: 9. Germline CDR1 and CDR2: SGHDT and YYEEEE. The DNA of the CDR3 is TGTGCCAGCAGCATGCTGAGGGACAGGGAAAATTCACCCCTCCACTTT. It specifies CASSMLRDRENSPLHF.

The CDR3 DNA sequence: TGTGCCAGCAGCCAGGGGGCAGGCTACACTGAAGCTTTCTTT. Amino acid sequence: CASSQGAGYTEAFF. The chain is built from TRBV3-1 (or the pseudogene TRBV3-2) and TRBJ1-1, with a weak D call TRBD1 (6 bases). This CDR3 region has 14 residues. Germline V lookup: CDR1 LGHDT, CDR2 YNNKEL (reference sequence). Deletions cut 3 bases from V and 3 bases from J, with 11 bases between.

V usage is TRBV2 and J usage is TRBJ1-5; D unresolved. Germline V CDR1 and CDR2: SNHLY, FYNNEI. This CDR3 is built from 13 residues. The V and J ends lost 6 bases and 2 bases respectively, with 8 bases between them. The CDR3 nucleotides read TGTGCCAGCAGGTGGGAGCGCAATCAGCCCCAGCATTTT. Encoded protein: CASRWERNQPQHF.

This chain uses TRBV9 with TRBJ2-2, with 7 bases identical to TRBD1. The CDR3 spans 15 residues. The V segment lost 3 bases and the J segment 5 bases; nucleotides outside the gene matches: 7. Germline CDR1 and CDR2: SGDLS and YYNGEE. The CDR3 sequence: CASSDRDSATGELFF. DNA for the CDR3: TGTGCCAGCAGCGACCGGGACAGCGCGACCGGGGAGCTGTTTTTT. Supplemented by reference TRBV9 and TRBJ2-2, the full variable domain reads DSGVTQTPKHLITATGQRVTLRCSPRSGDLSVYWYQQSLDQGLQFLIQYYNGEERAKGNILERFSAQQFPDLHSELNLSSLELGDSALYFCASSDRDSATGELFFGEGSRLTVL.

V usage is TRBV29-1 and J usage is TRBJ2-1; 8 bases align to TRBD1. From germline, CDR1 is SQVTM and CDR2 ANQGSEA. V lost 7 bases to trimming and J lost 7 bases; unmatched junction nucleotides: 6. This CDR3 contains 12 residues. The CDR3 DNA reads TGCAGCGGGGGACAGGTTGATAATGAGCAGTTCTTC. Its translation: CSGGQVDNEQFF.

The chain is built from TRBV10-1 and TRBJ1-1, with D possibly matching TRBD1 (5 bases). Deletions cut 2 bases from V and 4 bases from J, with 14 bases between. Looked up from germline, CDR1 is WNHNN and CDR2 is SYGVQD (reference sequence). There are 15 residues in the CDR3. The CDR3 region is CASSEGQGSSTEAFF. The CDR3 coding sequence is TGCGCCAGCAGTGAGGGGCAGGGTTCGAGCACTGAAGCTTTCTTT.

A single count supports this clone. The CDR3 sequence: CASSLGAGRGSEAFF. The CDR3 DNA reads as TGTGCCAGCAGCTTAGGTGCTGGCAGGGGCTCTGAAGCTTTCTTT. The rearrangement joins TRBV7-9 to TRBJ1-1; possibly TRBD1 for D (6 bases). Germline V CDR1 and CDR2: SEHNR, FQNEAQ (reference sequence). Trimming left V 1 base short and J 6 bases short, with 15 bases between. CDR3 size: 15 residues. Full variable domain (outside the CDR3, taken from reference TRBV7-9 and TRBJ1-1): DTGVSQNPRHKITKRGQNVTFRCDPISEHNRLYWYRQTLGQGPEFLTYFQNEAQLEKSRLLSDRFSAERPKGSFSTLEIQRTEQGDSAMYLCASSLGAGRGSEAFFGQGTRLTVV.

The chain recombines TRBV19 with TRBJ1-2, with D possibly matching TRBD1 (6 bases). The CDR3 runs to 13 residues. Per germline, CDR1 LNHDA and CDR2 SQIVND (reference sequence). V was shortened by 5 bases and J by 4 bases, with 11 bases between the two germline ends. This chain's CDR3 is CASSRTDIYGYTF. For the CDR3, the DNA is TGTGCCAGTAGTCGGACAGATATCTATGGCTACACCTTC.

This clone was seen more than once but under ten times. The chain joins TRBV7-3 to TRBJ1-1, with 7 bases aligning to TRBD1. With V trimmed by 4 bases and J by 0 bases, 2 bases remained unmatched. The CDR3 has 14 residues. The germline CDR1 and CDR2 sequences are SGHTA and FQGTGA. CDR3 nucleotides: TGTGCCAGCAGCTGGACAGGTTTGAACACTGAAGCTTTCTTT. It yields the protein CASSWTGLNTEAFF.

The chain carries TRBV6-4 and TRBJ2-3, with 9 positions matching TRBD2. Trimming at V came to 0 bases and at J to 5 bases, leaving 6 bases not matched to a gene. The CDR3 is 16 residues long. CDR1 MRHNA and CDR2 SNTAGT come from the germline V gene. In DNA form, the CDR3 reads TGTGCCAGCAGTGACTCCCCCGCGGGGGGGATAGATACGCAGTATTTT. Protein product: CASSDSPAGGIDTQYF.

CDR3 loop: CASSGQGGANQPQHF. The CDR3 DNA reads as TGTGCCAGCTCAGGACAGGGAGGCGCCAATCAGCCCCAGCATTTT. The J gene is TRBJ1-5, the V gene TRBV18; 8 bases line up with TRBD1. Germline assignment: CDR1 KGHSH and CDR2 LQKENI. Trimming cost V 5 bases and J 3 bases; bases outside gene matches: 6. This CDR3 is 15 amino acids long.